The T cell receptor beta chain under discussion was sequenced for a study of CD8 T cells in ankylosing spondylitis. Germline V gene data show CDR1 as DFQATT and CDR2 as SNEGSKA (reference sequence). V lost 5 bases to trimming and J lost 2 bases, with 15 bases between them. The CDR3 is 14 amino acids. Study results and limitations: Within peripheral blood, clones linked to disease were CD8+ and relatively rare. A motif in TCR beta, a set of roughly eight highly homologous variants, appeared characteristic of ankylosing spondylitis blood. As reported, disease-linked clones showed significant enrichment in matched ankylosing spondylitis synovial fluid. Both synovial fluid and blood in reactive arthritis had previously been reported to carry some motif variants.

A single count supports this clonotype. The antigen is unknown. Libraries of TCR beta came from quantitative 5'-RACE with molecular barcodes. TCRdb ran MiXCR on the 5' RACE reads and lists one entry per CDR3 protein. The table includes hundreds of thousands of distinct CDR3 sequences, roughly 12% detected once. The chain employs TRBV20-1 and TRBJ2-5, with D possibly being TRBD2 (6 bases). This clonotype originated in a male donor with ankylosing spondylitis. The material sequenced was blood, either unsorted or a sorted T cell fraction (not recorded which). CDR3 protein: CSASPPDYQETQYF. Here the CDR3 DNA reads TGCAGTGCTTCGCCTCCGGACTATCAAGAGACCCAGTACTTC.